The entry that follows covers one TCR beta chain sequence. The entry originates in a study of blood T cell repertoires in COVID-19. At the level of the study: Sample material is recorded as cDNA or gDNA derived from T cells, B-cell-depleted T cells, or PBMCs.

Germline loops: CDR1 MDHEN, CDR2 SYDVKM. Losses at the gene ends were 4 bases for V and 3 bases for J; bases not matched to a gene: 13. CDR3 length equals 17 residues. Produced via immunoSEQ multiplex PCR; TCRdb's table is partial and in-frame only. The table shows about 120,000 clones, with 85% to 90% occurring only once. The V gene is TRBV28, the J gene TRBJ2-3; 7 bases line up with TRBD2. This sequence was found in a man in his sixties or seventies who had recovered from COVID-19. What was sequenced was peripheral blood. This CDR3 is CASSSTGYGGGTDTQYF. The CDR3 DNA reads as TGTGCCAGCAGTTCAACTGGTTACGGGGGAGGGACAGATACGCAGTATTTT.